This T cell receptor (beta chain) was sequenced for a study of CD8 T cell repertoires and HIV-1 epitope variants. Clones were read by immunoSEQ multiplex PCR, and TCRdb kept only the in-frame ones, dropping some. The sample has around 4,500 clones, approximately 67% seen once. The CDR3 has 14 residues. The germline gives CDR1 MNHNS, CDR2 SASEGT. J lost 7 bases, V lost 8 bases, and 9 bases had no gene match. This clone turned up a few times. What it binds is unknown. This receptor was taken from a male donor with HIV. This rearrangement joins TRBV6-1 to TRBJ1-5; 9 bases fit TRBD1. The specimen was cultured CD8+ T cells derived from PBMCs. For the CDR3, the DNA is TGTGCCAGCGTATTGACAGGGGGAGGGCAGCCCCAGCATTTT. This sequence encodes CASVLTGGGQPQHF.